The 10 T cell receptor beta chains below all came from one sample that was sequenced in a study of blood T cell repertoires in COVID-19 (dated by TCRdb to 2020 to 2021). Libraries were made using the immunoSEQ multiplex PCR assay. Held by TCRdb, this immuneACCESS table contains in-frame sequences only and omits some clones. Under half of the omission traces to an unresolved V gene where checked; the cause of the rest is unknown. Present in this sample are around 170,000 clones, roughly 87% of which were seen just once. Less than 10% of the sample is in the top ten clones. The sequencing input was peripheral blood. The receptors originated from a woman in her 70s with COVID-19, enrolled during active disease.

This clone was seen a handful of times. The rearrangement links TRBV12-5 to TRBJ1-5; D is unclear. Trimming removed 3 bases at V and 7 bases at J, with 7 bases between. This CDR3 is 12 amino acids long. The V gene's germline CDR1 is LGHNT and CDR2 FRNRAP. The CDR3 sequence: CASGFSNQPQHF. The CDR3 DNA reads as TGTGCTAGTGGTTTCTCTAACCAGCCCCAGCATTTT.

The V gene is TRBV5-1, the J gene TRBJ1-2; 7 bases fit TRBD1. Germline CDR1 SGHRS, CDR2 YFSETQ. This CDR3 spans 14 amino acids. Unmatched junction bases numbered 5, after V lost 4 bases and J lost 2 bases. The CDR3 here is CASSDEGQNYGYTF. In DNA, the CDR3 is TGCGCCAGCAGCGACGAGGGACAGAACTATGGCTACACCTTC.

About this clone itself: The sample carries other DNA sequences with the same CDR3. V and J are TRBV30 and TRBJ2-7; 9 nucleotides align to TRBD1. The CDR3 is 13 residues long. J gave up 3 bases and V 3 bases, and 3 bases lay outside the gene matches. CDR1 and CDR2 from the germline V gene are GTSNPN and SVGIG (reference sequence). The CDR3 loop is CAWRGQGFYEQYF. The CDR3 DNA follows: TGTGCCTGGAGAGGACAGGGGTTCTACGAGCAGTACTTC.

The CDR3 DNA reads as TGTGCCAGCTCGACAGCCAAAGAGACCCAGTACTTC. Translated, it gives CASSTAKETQYF. V is TRBV6-6 and J is TRBJ2-5, with a weak D call TRBD1 (5 bases). From germline, CDR1 is MNHNY and CDR2 SVGAGI (reference sequence). Trimming took 8 bases from V and 3 from J, leaving 10 bases between them. The CDR3 extends over 12 amino acids.

The rearrangement joins TRBV27 to TRBJ1-4; a possible D gene is TRBD1 (6 bases). This CDR3 is built from 16 residues. V lost 10 bases and J lost 8, with 26 bases in between. Germline lookup yields CDR1 MNHEY and CDR2 SMNVEV (reference sequence). The CDR3 loop reads CATRRPGRGRGEKLFF. DNA of the CDR3: TGTGCCACCCGAAGGCCCGGCCGTGGGAGGGGGGAAAAACTGTTTTTT.

The chain is built from TRBV11-3 and TRBJ2-7, with TRBD2 matching 8 bases. Germline values: CDR1 SGHNT, CDR2 YENEEA. The CDR3 extends over 14 amino acids. J lost 2 bases, V lost 5 bases, and 5 bases had no gene match. This chain's CDR3 is CASSPSGLTYEQYF. The CDR3 region has the DNA TGTGCCAGCAGCCCTAGCGGGTTAACCTACGAGCAGTACTTC.

V is TRBV10-1 and J is TRBJ1-1, with 7 bases that match TRBD1. The germline V gene encodes CDR1 WNHNN and CDR2 SYGVQD (reference sequence). The V gene end was trimmed by 8 bases and the J gene end by 0 bases; junction bases not matched to a gene: 6. This CDR3 contains 14 residues. The CDR3 bases are TGCGCCAGCGGGACCGGGACAGTGAACACTGAAGCTTTCTTT. The encoded protein is CASGTGTVNTEAFF.

The J gene is TRBJ2-1, the V gene TRBV19; 13 positions match TRBD2. The CDR3 totals 17 residues. V lost 10 bases and J lost 15; bases outside the gene matches: 24. Germline V gives CDR1 LNHDA, CDR2 SQIVND (reference sequence). The CDR3 protein is CATGGTSGTRGVLGWFF. The CDR3 nucleotides are TGTGCCACTGGCGGGACTAGCGGGACAAGAGGGGTCCTCGGATGGTTCTTC.

The CDR3 protein is CASSFGLGRGQFFSNQPQHF. In nucleotides, the CDR3 is TGTGCCAGCAGTTTCGGGTTGGGCAGGGGGCAATTTTTTTCAAATCAGCCCCAGCATTTT. The V call is TRBV28, the J call TRBJ1-5; 8 bases match TRBD1. V dropped 3 bases and J dropped 4; count of bases not matched to a gene: 20. Germline CDR1 MDHEN, CDR2 SYDVKM. The CDR3 has 20 amino acids. The variable domain in full, completed from reference TRBV28 and TRBJ1-5, reads DVKVTQSSRYLVKRTGEKVFLECVQDMDHENMFWYRQDPGLGLRLIYFSYDVKMKEKGDIPEGYSVSREKKERFSLILESASTNQTSMYLCASSFGLGRGQFFSNQPQHFGDGTRLSIL.

V usage is TRBV27 and J usage is TRBJ2-1, with 7 positions matching TRBD1. Germline lookup yields CDR1 MNHEY and CDR2 SMNVEV (reference sequence). The CDR3 loop spans 12 amino acids. J lost 7 bases, V lost 7 bases, and 4 bases had no gene match. CDR3 sequence: CASTTTGNEQFF. The CDR3 bases are TGTGCCAGCACCACGACAGGGAATGAGCAGTTCTTC.